This entry features one T cell receptor (beta chain) sequence. The libraries were made with immunoSEQ v3.0 at survey level. Assay: immunoSEQ multiplex PCR; the TCRdb copy retains only in-frame clones and omits some. The table lists under 30,000 clones, around three quarters of them singletons. The data stem from a study of long-term antiretroviral therapy in people with HIV. Germline loops: CDR1 SGHKS, CDR2 YYEKEE (reference sequence). This CDR3 contains 13 residues. The germline V and J ends were trimmed by 0 bases and 7 bases, with 8 bases remaining between them. The clonotype comes from a man aged 40-50 years with HIV. The sample consisted of unsorted PBMCs, taken 0.3 years after starting antiretroviral therapy. The rearrangement links TRBV5-5 to TRBJ1-5; D perhaps matches TRBD1 (6 bases). CDR3 region: CASSLAGGQPQHF. As DNA, the CDR3 is TGTGCCAGCAGCTTGGCGGGGGGCCAGCCCCAGCATTTT.